This T cell receptor (beta chain) is drawn from a study of blood T cell repertoires in COVID-19. About the research overall: Sources were T cells, B-cell-depleted T cells, or PBMCs; the material itself was cDNA or gDNA.

Trimming removed 4 bases at V and 2 bases at J, with 3 bases between. This CDR3 spans 11 amino acids. CDR1 SGHNT and CDR2 YYREEE come from the germline V gene (reference sequence). Assay used: immunoSEQ multiplex PCR; TCRdb lists only in-frame clones, some missing. The sample lists about 260,000 clones, 80% to 90% occurring once. This chain joins TRBV5-4 and TRBJ1-1; D is unresolved. This clonotype was obtained from a woman in her forties who had recovered from COVID-19. The sequenced material came from peripheral blood. The CDR3 DNA reads as TGTGCCAGCAGCCAAAACACTGAAGCTTTCTTT. This gives the protein CASSQNTEAFF.